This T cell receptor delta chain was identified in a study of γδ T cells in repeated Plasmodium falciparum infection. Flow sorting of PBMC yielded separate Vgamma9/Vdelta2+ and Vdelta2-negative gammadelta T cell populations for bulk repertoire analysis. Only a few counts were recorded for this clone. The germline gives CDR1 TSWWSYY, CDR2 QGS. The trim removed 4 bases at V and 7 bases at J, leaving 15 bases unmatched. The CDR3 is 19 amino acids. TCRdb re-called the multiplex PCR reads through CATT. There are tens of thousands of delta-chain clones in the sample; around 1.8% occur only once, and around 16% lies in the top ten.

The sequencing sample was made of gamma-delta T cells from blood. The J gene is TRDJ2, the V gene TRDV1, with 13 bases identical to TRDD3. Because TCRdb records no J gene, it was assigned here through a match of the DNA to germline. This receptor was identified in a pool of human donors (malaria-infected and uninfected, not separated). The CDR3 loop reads CALGATSLYWGIRRAQLFF. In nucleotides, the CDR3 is TGTGCTCTTGGGGCAACTTCTCTCTACTGGGGGATACGAAGAGCACAACTCTTCTTT.